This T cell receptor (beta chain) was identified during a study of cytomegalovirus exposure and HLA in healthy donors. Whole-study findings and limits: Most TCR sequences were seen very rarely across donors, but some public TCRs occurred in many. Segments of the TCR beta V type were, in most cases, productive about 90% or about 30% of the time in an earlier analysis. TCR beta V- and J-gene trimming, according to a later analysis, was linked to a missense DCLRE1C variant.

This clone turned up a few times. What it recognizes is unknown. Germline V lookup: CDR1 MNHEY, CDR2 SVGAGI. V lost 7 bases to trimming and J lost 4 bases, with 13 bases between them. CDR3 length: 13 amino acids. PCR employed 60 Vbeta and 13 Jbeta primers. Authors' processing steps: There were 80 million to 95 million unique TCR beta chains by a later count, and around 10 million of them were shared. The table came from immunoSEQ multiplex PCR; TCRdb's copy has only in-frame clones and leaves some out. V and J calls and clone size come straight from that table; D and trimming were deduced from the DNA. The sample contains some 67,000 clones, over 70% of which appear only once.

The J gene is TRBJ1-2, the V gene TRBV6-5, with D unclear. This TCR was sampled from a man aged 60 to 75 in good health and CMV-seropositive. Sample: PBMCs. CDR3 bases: TGTGCCAGCACCACGGGAGGGATCTATGGCTACACCTTC. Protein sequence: CASTTGGIYGYTF.